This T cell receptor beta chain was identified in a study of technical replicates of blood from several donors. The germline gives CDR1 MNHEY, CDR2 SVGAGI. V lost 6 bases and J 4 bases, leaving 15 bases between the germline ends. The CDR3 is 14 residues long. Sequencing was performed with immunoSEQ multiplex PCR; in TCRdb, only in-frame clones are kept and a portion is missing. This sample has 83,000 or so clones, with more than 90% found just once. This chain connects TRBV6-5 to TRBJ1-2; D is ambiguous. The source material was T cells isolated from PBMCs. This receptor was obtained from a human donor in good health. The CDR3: CASRDRAGSYGYTF. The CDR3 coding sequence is TGTGCCAGCAGGGATAGAGCCGGGTCCTATGGCTACACCTTC.